This T cell receptor (beta chain) was identified during a study of cytomegalovirus exposure and HLA in healthy donors (dated by TCRdb to about 2017). For the study in its entirety: In an earlier analysis of 550 to 750 of the donors, 250 to 350 Gb of sequence data and 100 million or so unique TCR beta sequences from roughly 200 million T cells were reported. The T cell repertoires of several hundred subjects were profiled by immunosequencing and related to cytomegalovirus serostatus. A later genetic analysis took genome-wide SNP genotypes for about three fifths of the 666 donors and used that subset as a discovery cohort. Both class I and class II loci were covered by HLA typing, at four-digit resolution. In the later analysis, no new phenotypic data were used to find candidate immune exposures; instead, reliance was placed on TCR beta sequences and their occurrence across donors. In a later analysis, previously published TCR beta repertoires from 666 donors were re-analyzed and high-resolution HLA genotyping was added so that TCR occurrence patterns could be studied. High-throughput TCR immunosequencing, statistical association of individual TCRs with disease status, and machine learning were combined to predict cytomegalovirus infection status. An earlier analysis of some 500 of the donors applied high-throughput TCR beta sequencing to assess whether each TCR beta V gene segment acted as functional or pseudogenic. On average, around 200,000 unique TCR beta nucleotide sequences were sequenced per donor among some 430 genotyped donors of the cohort, with about 19% of those sequences being non-productive. An early release that covered some 630 HLA-typed donors contained approximately 300 gigabases of sequencing data and roughly 84 million unique TCR sequences. All discovery cohort repertoires had been generated using a single sequencing platform. Besides the first cohort of 500 to 700 subjects, a separate validation cohort made up of 120 or so different subjects was used. Several DR-DQ haplotypes were treated as single units for association and clustering because of strong linkage in the cohort. Among the roughly 380 genotyped donors, 81% belonged to the genetic ancestry cluster associated with self-reported Caucasian donors. The study was designed to test whether signatures of past pathogen exposure could be identified by cataloging public T cell receptors. Alongside the repertoire data, information on donor age, sex, ethnicity and CMV serostatus was compiled. Typing coverage varied by locus: roughly 620-640 donors for A, B, C, DRB1 and DQB1; more than 500 for DQA1; some 610 for DPA1; 400 to 480 for DPB1. Overall study outcomes, separate from this receptor: According to a later genetic analysis, donors in an Asian-associated ancestry cluster had fewer N-insertions in productive TCRs than the approximately 630-donor mean. In a later analysis, TCR association rates were found to vary across HLA loci, with the most associated TCRs seen for DRB1 alleles and the fewest for HLA-C alleles. A later analysis reported that several top co-occurrence clusters appeared linked to parvovirus B19, influenza, CMV and Epstein-Barr virus. A further reported finding was that TCR beta sequences accurately predicted the HLA-A and HLA-B alleles for most subjects in the first cohort. In the study, some 160 TCR beta chains were listed as associated with cytomegalovirus. This cohort had only TCR beta chains sequenced, and the lack of alpha or paired-chain data limited which features could be detected. Because some donors lacked HLA typing at each locus, the association tests relied only on the typed subset. Most TCR sequences were observed very rarely across donors, whereas some public TCRs were present in many individuals. Linkage disequilibrium might explain the correlated functional status among segregating V segments, but an unknown experimental factor could not be ruled out. For the cohort, immune exposure information was limited to CMV serostatus. The 87-base-pair reads could not distinguish some IMGT-functional V segments, including TRBV6-2 and TRBV6-3, so those segments were excluded. A few of the identified cytomegalovirus-associated TCR beta chains were confirmed in vitro to be specific for cytomegalovirus antigens. An earlier analysis of approximately 500 of the donors showed that most TCR beta V segments appeared in productive rearrangements either about 87% or about 30% of the time, which broadly matched IMGT annotations. It was suggested by the authors that the approach could potentially be generalized to other disease states and immunological phenotypes. In a later analysis, HLA-associated TCR beta chains showed more clonal expansion and lower generation probabilities than non-associated chains that were equally common. V-gene and J-gene trimming of TCR beta chains was associated with a missense DCLRE1C variant in a later genetic analysis, and the association was replicated in an independent cohort. Fewer than 20 rarely observed V segments, including chromosome 9 orphons, were excluded from the earlier analysis of almost 600 of the donors because counts were too low. Assigning TCR associations to individual alleles was difficult when HLA alleles, especially DR and DQ, strongly co-occurred. A later analysis associated some 17,000 TCR beta sequences with specific HLA alleles at a false discovery rate of 0.05. The sequencing pipeline was judged likely to have produced a cluster of highly shared sequence variants as a technical artifact. The presence/absence analyses assumed that sequencing depth was roughly uniform across donors, and that assumption may not be true. Cytomegalovirus status was reported to be diagnosed by the classifier with high specificity and sensitivity in both the original and validation cohorts. Most CMV-associated TCR beta chains appeared to be HLA-restricted in a later analysis, and the HLA associations seemed to be driven largely by CMV exposure.

In total, about 650 healthy bone marrow donors made up the cohort. All cohort members were sampled while nominally healthy, although unrecorded immune exposures were likely present. The donor tested CMV seropositive and was one of the 289 seropositive cohort members. A peripheral blood sample was collected from each donor, and TCR beta sequencing was performed on peripheral blood mononuclear cells. The Qiagen DNeasy Blood Extraction Kit was used to extract genomic DNA from the blood cell samples. Remarks on this clone: This clone's antigen is unknown. There are no base qualities to consult, and no much larger clone falls within one base.

The library was generated by the immunoSEQ multiplex PCR assay. A mixture of 60 forward primers for TCR Vbeta segments and 13 reverse primers for TCR Jbeta segments was used in the multiplex PCR. A multiplex PCR assay on genomic DNA amplified the CDR3 region of rearranged TCR beta genes. Amplified TCR beta libraries were sequenced as 87-base-pair reads on the Illumina HiSeq System. As for the original processing: In a later analysis, some 80 million unique TCR beta chains were counted across the approximately 670 repertoires, and roughly 10 million of these chains were shared by at least two donors. Raw reads were error-corrected and collapsed into unique sequences with a nearest-neighbor algorithm that merged closely related sequences to remove PCR and sequencing errors. CDR3 sequences were aligned to IMGT reference sequences to assign V, D and J gene segments. For a sequence to be retained, at least a six-nucleotide match to both a V gene segment and a J gene segment was required. Rearrangements were classified as productive when the CDR3 lacked stop codons and remained in frame with V and J, and all other rearrangements were classified as non-productive. Following IMGT convention, CDR3 was defined as the stretch from the second conserved V-encoded cysteine up to the conserved J-encoded phenylalanine. Sequences without an unambiguous match to a single V gene segment were excluded from the earlier analysis of a few hundred of the donors. An earlier analysis of just under 600 of the donors called V segments functional above 56.7% productive rearrangements and segregating when the between-donor standard deviation exceeded 5%. To diagnose cytomegalovirus status from the catalog of TCR beta chain sequences, a statistical classification framework was built. A later analysis assigned V and J genes by comparing TCR nucleotide sequences with IMGT/GENE-DB human TR gene sequences. Using the TCRdist pipeline, a later analysis assigned CDR3 sequences along with most-parsimonious VDJ recombination scenarios. In a later analysis, each TCR beta chain was defined by its CDR3 amino acid sequence together with its V-gene family, and reads lacking a unique V-gene family were excluded. A later analysis removed nearly 600 highly shared, low-generation-probability nucleotide sequences to deal with suspected cross-contamination and a sequencing artifact. For each public chain, a later analysis derived a clonal expansion index from normalized ranks of inferred template counts within each repertoire. Generation probabilities in a later analysis came from a VDJ recombination model fitted to out-of-frame rearrangements, and those results were checked against IGoR. Hypergeometric tests were used in a later analysis to score TCR-TCR, TCR-HLA and TCR-CMV co-occurrence, with a repertoire-size bias correction applied to the TCR pairs. A later analysis estimated false discovery rates by permuting HLA or CMV assignments 20 times. In a later analysis, co-occurring TCRs were grouped using DBSCAN, with TCRdist sequence similarity added in when clustering inside HLA-allele-positive subsets. Co-occurrence clustering excluded repertoires with fewer than 30,000 or more than 120,000 public chains, plus five with anomalous nucleotide sharing. TCRdb provides this immuneACCESS table in a form limited to in-frame rearrangements. Some clones are lacking; in checked studies, under half of them reflect an unresolved V gene, and why the rest are absent is not known. Clonal size and the V and J genes are those of that table, whereas D and trimming came from the DNA. The sample includes approximately 160,000 clones, with roughly 78% observed a single time. The ten largest clones capture approximately 13% of the sample.

From cysteine to phenylalanine, the CDR3 is 14 amino acids long. Only the CDR3 part of the read is kept: 42 bases, read in frame from the first base. CDR1 and CDR2 were assigned from the germline V gene (reference sequence) as PRHDT and FYEKMQ. The specimen sequenced was PBMCs. The TCR originated in a woman aged 45-65 years in good health and CMV-seropositive. Recombination joined TRBV13 with TRBJ2-5; the D gene is perhaps TRBD1, from 5 matching bases. Matching the DNA end better, TRBJ2-7 makes the J call doubtful. The CDR3 protein: CASSTVAGCYEQYF. In nucleotide form, the sequence is TGTGCCAGCAGCACCGTGGCAGGGTGCTACGAGCAGTACTTC.